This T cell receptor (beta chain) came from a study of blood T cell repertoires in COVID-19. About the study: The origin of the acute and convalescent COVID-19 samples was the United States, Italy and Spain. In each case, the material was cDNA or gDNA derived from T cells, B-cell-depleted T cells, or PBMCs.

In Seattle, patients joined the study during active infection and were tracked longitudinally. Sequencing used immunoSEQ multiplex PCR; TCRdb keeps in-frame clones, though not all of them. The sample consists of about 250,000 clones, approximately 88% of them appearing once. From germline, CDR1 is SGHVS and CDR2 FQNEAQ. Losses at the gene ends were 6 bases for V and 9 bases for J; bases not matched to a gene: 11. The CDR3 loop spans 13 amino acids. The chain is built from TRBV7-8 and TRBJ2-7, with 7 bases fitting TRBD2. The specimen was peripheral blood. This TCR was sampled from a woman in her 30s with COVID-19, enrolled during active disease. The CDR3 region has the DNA TGTGCCAGCAGGGCCGGGCATTCTAGCGGGCAGTACTTC. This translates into CASRAGHSSGQYF.